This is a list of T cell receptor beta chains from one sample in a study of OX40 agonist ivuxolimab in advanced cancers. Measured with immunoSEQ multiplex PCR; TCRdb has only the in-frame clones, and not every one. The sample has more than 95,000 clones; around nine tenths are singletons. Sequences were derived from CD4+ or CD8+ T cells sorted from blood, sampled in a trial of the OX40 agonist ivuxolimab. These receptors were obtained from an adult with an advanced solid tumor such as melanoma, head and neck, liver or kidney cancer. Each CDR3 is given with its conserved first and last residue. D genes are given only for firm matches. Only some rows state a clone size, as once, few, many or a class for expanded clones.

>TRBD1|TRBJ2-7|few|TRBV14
TGTGCCAGCAGCCGTCAGGGGGTTTACGAGCAGTACTTC
CASSRQGVYEQYF
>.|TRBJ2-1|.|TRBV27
TGTGCCAGCAGTACTCAGCGGAGCTCCTACAATGAGCAGTTCTTC
CASSTQRSSYNEQFF
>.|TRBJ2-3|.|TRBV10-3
TGTGCCATCTCACTGGCCATCACAGATACGCAGTATTTT
CAISLAITDTQYF
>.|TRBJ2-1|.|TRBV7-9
TGTGCCAGCCAAGCTCGACAGGACTACAATGAGCAGTTCTTC
CASQARQDYNEQFF
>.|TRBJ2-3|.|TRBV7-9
TGTGCCATTTCCGACAGGAGCACAGATACGCAGTATTTT
CAISDRSTDTQYF
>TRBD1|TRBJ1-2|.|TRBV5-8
TGTGCCAGCAGCTTGTCACAGGGGGCGAAGGGCTACACCTTC
CASSLSQGAKGYTF
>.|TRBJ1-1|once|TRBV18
TGTGCCAGCTCACCTCCAGGGGCTGAAGCTTTCTTT
CASSPPGAEAFF
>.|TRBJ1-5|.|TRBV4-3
TGCGCCAGCAGCCAAGATATGCAGGGTCAGCCCCAGCATTTT
CASSQDMQGQPQHF
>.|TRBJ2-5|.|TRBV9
TGTGCCAGCAGCCCAGACATCCAAGAGACCCAGTACTTC
CASSPDIQETQYF
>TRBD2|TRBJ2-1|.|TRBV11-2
TGTGCCAGCAGCTTCGCCGGGACTAGCGGGAGTGATGAGCAGTTCTTC
CASSFAGTSGSDEQFF
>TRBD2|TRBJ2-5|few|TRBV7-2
TGTGCCAGCAGCTTACAAGCGGGAGGGCGAGAGACCCAGTACTTC
CASSLQAGGRETQYF
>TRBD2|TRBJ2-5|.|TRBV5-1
TGCGCCAGCAGCTTGTATGCTAGCGGGAGGGGGTCGGAGACCCAGTACTTC
CASSLYASGRGSETQYF
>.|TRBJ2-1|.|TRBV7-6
TGTGCCAGCAGCCCACCCCCAAGGGCAGGTAACAATGAGCAGTTCTTC
CASSPPPRAGNNEQFF
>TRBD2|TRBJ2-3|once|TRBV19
TGTGCCAGTAGCGAGACTAGCGGGAGCACAGATACGCAGTATTTT
CASSETSGSTDTQYF
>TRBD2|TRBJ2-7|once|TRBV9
TGTGCCAGCAGCGTTGGGGGGACTAGCGGGAACTACGAGCAGTACTTC
CASSVGGTSGNYEQYF
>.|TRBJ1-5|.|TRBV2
TGTGCCAGCAGTGACAGGGTTAGCCGTCAGCCCCAGCATTTT
CASSDRVSRQPQHF
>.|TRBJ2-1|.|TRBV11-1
TGTGCCAGCAGCTTCACGGGACTCGGATTCAATGAGCAGTTCTTC
CASSFTGLGFNEQFF
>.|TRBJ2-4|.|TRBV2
TGTGCCAGCAGTGAGCCGGGGATACTAGCCAAAAACATTCAGTACTTC
CASSEPGILAKNIQYF
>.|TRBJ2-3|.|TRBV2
TGTGCCAGCAGCGCCGCGGCTTACACAGATACGCAGTATTTT
CASSAAAYTDTQYF
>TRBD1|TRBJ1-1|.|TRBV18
TGTGCCAGCCCTCTCGGACAGGGGTTGAACACTGAAGCTTTCTTT
CASPLGQGLNTEAFF
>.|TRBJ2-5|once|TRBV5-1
TGCGCCAGCAGCTTGAGCGGGCAAGAGACCCAGTACTTC
CASSLSGQETQYF
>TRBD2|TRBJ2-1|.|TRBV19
TGTGCCAGTAGTATAACTAGCGGGAGTGAGCAGTTCTTC
CASSITSGSEQFF
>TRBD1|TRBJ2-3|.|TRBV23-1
TGCGCCAGCAGTCACGGACAGGGGGTTTTTCTGGAAGCGCAGTATTTT
CASSHGQGVFLEAQYF
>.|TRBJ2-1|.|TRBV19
TGTGCCAGTAGTCCCGATCGGGTCCCTGGCCAGTTCTTC
CASSPDRVPGQFF
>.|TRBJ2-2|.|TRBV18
TGTGCCAGCTCCCCTGGACGAAATTCCGGGGAGCTGTTTTTT
CASSPGRNSGELFF
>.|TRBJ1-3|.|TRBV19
TGTGCCAGTAGTACGACAGAGACTGGAAACACCATATATTTT
CASSTTETGNTIYF
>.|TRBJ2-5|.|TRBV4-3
TGCGCCAGCAGCCAAGTATTGGGACACCGAGGGGAGACCCAGTACTTC
CASSQVLGHRGETQYF
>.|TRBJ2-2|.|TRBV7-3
TGTGCCAGCAGCTTAACCGGAATAAACACCGGGGAGCTGTTTTTT
CASSLTGINTGELFF